Presented here are 30 T cell receptor beta chains from one specimen sequenced in a study of T cell repertoires in cytomegalovirus infection. TCRdb analysed the reads with MiXCR anew, one entry per CDR3 protein. This table holds 40,000 to 60,000 distinct CDR3 sequences, 20% to 25% found once. Antigen specificity for these receptors is unknown. The specimen comprised CD8+ T cells from cultured PBMCs, sampled from culture after CMV antigen stimulation. The receptor source for this set is a human donor in good health (CMV status not recorded). Some clones in this sample may be carry-over from other donors' samples.

The rearrangement links TRBV6-5 to TRBJ2-7; 11 bases match TRBD2. This CDR3 is built from 18 residues. In germline, CDR1 is MNHEY, CDR2 SVGAGI. The J segment lost 2 bases and the V segment lost 6 bases, leaving 15 bases of the junction unmatched. The CDR3 coding sequence is TGTGCCAGCAGGCCGACAGGGGGACTAGCGGAGATTCCCTACGAGCAGTACTTC. This encodes CASRPTGGLAEIPYEQYF.

The CDR3 sequence: CASSYRGQGNGYTF. The CDR3 DNA is TGTGCCAGCAGTTACCGCGGACAGGGGAACGGCTACACCTTC. The V call is TRBV6-2 or TRBV6-3, the J call TRBJ1-2; 9 bases match TRBD1. There are 14 residues in the CDR3. In germline, CDR1 is MNHEY, CDR2 SVGEGT. The trim removed 2 bases at V and 8 bases at J, leaving 6 bases unmatched.

The chain is built from TRBV28 and TRBJ2-1, with D unresolved. Germline CDR1 reads MDHEN; CDR2 reads SYDVKM. V was pared by 2 bases and J by 6 bases, with 8 bases between. The CDR3 is 13 residues long. The CDR3 spells CASSLGAGNEQFF. Here the CDR3 DNA reads TGTGCCAGCAGTTTAGGAGCCGGCAATGAGCAGTTCTTC.

This clonotype showed up just a few times. The CDR3: CASNPGPRNYGYTF. CDR3 coding DNA: TGTGCCAGCAATCCGGGACCGCGTAACTATGGCTACACCTTC. The chain recombines TRBV12-3 or TRBV12-4 with TRBJ1-2; possibly TRBD1 for D (5 bases). The CDR3 covers 14 residues. The V end lost 7 bases, the J end lost 1 base, and 13 bases lay between the germline ends.

This clonotype was counted many times. DNA for the CDR3: TGCGCCAGCAGCCGACTAGCGGGAGGAGCCTACGAGCAGTACTTC. It is translated as CASSRLAGGAYEQYF. The J gene is TRBJ2-7, the V gene TRBV4-1; 13 bases match TRBD2. In germline, CDR1 is MGHRA, CDR2 YSYEKL. The CDR3 spans 15 residues. The V segment lost 4 bases and the J segment 2 bases; nucleotides outside the gene matches: 2.

This clonotype was seen more than once but under ten times. V is TRBV27 and J is TRBJ1-1; no definite D call. The CDR3 is 13 amino acids. V was cut by 6 bases and J by 3 bases, with 11 bases left in between. The germline V gene has CDR1 MNHEY and CDR2 SMNVEV (reference sequence). This CDR3 reads CASRIKGHTEAFF. The DNA for the CDR3 is TGTGCCAGCAGAATTAAGGGCCACACTGAAGCTTTCTTT.

V usage is TRBV7-6 and J usage is TRBJ1-1; the match to TRBD1 covers 7 bases. The CDR3 length is 16 residues. Trimming cost V 0 bases and J 1 base; bases outside gene matches: 5. CDR1 is SGHVS and CDR2 is FNYEAQ in the germline V gene. CDR3 sequence reads: CASSLARTGANTEAFF. Here the CDR3 DNA reads TGTGCCAGCAGCTTAGCGCGAACAGGGGCGAACACTGAAGCTTTCTTT.

The V and J genes are TRBV6-2 or TRBV6-3 and TRBJ2-2; no definite D call. The CDR3 runs 17 residues. V lost 2 bases and J lost 6, with 19 bases in between. CDR1 is MNHEY and CDR2 is SVGEGT in the germline V gene. The CDR3, as DNA: TGTGCCAGCAGTTACCTTCGGACCCGATACGGTTCCGGGGAGCTGTTTTTT. It encodes CASSYLRTRYGSGELFF.

The J gene is TRBJ2-1, the V gene TRBV29-1; no reliable D call. From germline, CDR1 is SQVTM and CDR2 ANQGSEA. This CDR3 spans 12 amino acids. The V gene lost 6 bases and the J gene lost 7 bases, with 13 bases spanning the gap. CDR3 coding DNA: TGCAGCGTAGAGGTCACCACGAATGAGCAGTTCTTC. This codes for CSVEVTTNEQFF.

The chain links TRBV6-1 to TRBJ1-1; 8 bases match TRBD1. The V gene end was trimmed by 5 bases and the J gene end by 7 bases; junction bases not matched to a gene: 12. In germline, CDR1 is MNHNS, CDR2 SASEGT. The CDR3 is 15 amino acids. The CDR3 reads CASSITTGEWGEAFF. In nucleotides, the CDR3 is TGTGCCAGCAGTATCACGACAGGGGAGTGGGGTGAAGCTTTCTTT.

The rearrangement joins TRBV4-3 to TRBJ1-6, with a tentative D call TRBD1 (5 bases). This CDR3 comprises 18 residues. Germline-derived CDR1 and CDR2 are LGHNA and YSLEER. The V end lost 4 bases, the J end lost 4 bases, and 20 bases lay between the germline ends. The CDR3 spells CASSPNYPGADYNSPLHF. The CDR3 DNA reads TGCGCCAGCAGCCCCAACTACCCCGGGGCCGATTATAATTCACCCCTCCACTTT.

This clonotype was seen only a few times. The rearrangement links TRBV7-9 to TRBJ1-3; TRBD1 matches 7 bases. Per the germline V gene, CDR1 is SEHNR and CDR2 is FQNEAQ (reference sequence). Unmatched junction bases numbered 9, after V lost 5 bases and J lost 2 bases. CDR3 length equals 16 residues. This CDR3 is CASSPYRGSAGNTIYF. The CDR3 bases are TGTGCCAGCAGCCCTTACAGGGGATCGGCTGGAAACACCATATATTTT.

This sequence joins TRBV10-3 and TRBJ2-3; 8 nucleotides align to TRBD2. The V gene end was trimmed by 2 bases and the J gene end by 0 bases; junction bases not matched to a gene: 4. The CDR3 loop spans 16 amino acids. The germline CDR1 and CDR2 sequences are ENHRY and SYGVKD. In nucleotides, the CDR3 is TGTGCCATCAGTGAGACCCTAGCGGGTAGCACAGATACGCAGTATTTT. The encoded protein is CAISETLAGSTDTQYF.

The table lists this clonotype with a few counts. This chain connects TRBV7-2 to TRBJ2-7; D gene ambiguous. The V gene's germline CDR1 is SGHTA and CDR2 FQGNSA. Trimming pared 1 base from V and 4 bases from J, leaving 8 bases between. CDR3 length equals 13 residues. The CDR3 sequence is CASSLDLRYEQYF. Written as DNA, the CDR3 is TGTGCCAGCAGCTTAGATCTGCGGTACGAGCAGTACTTC.

At least ten counts were recorded for this clonotype. The chain recombines TRBV7-2 with TRBJ2-3; 8 bases map to TRBD2. Trimming at V came to 2 bases and at J to 8 bases, leaving 12 bases not matched to a gene. The CDR3 has 16 amino acids. From germline, CDR1 is SGHTA and CDR2 FQGNSA. CDR3 region: CASSLSGTSIRSTQYF. The CDR3 region has the DNA TGTGCCAGCAGCTTAAGCGGGACTAGTATAAGGAGTACGCAGTATTTT. The whole variable domain, remainder taken from reference TRBV7-2 and TRBJ2-3, is GAGVSQSPSNKVTEKGKDVELRCDPISGHTALYWYRQSLGQGLEFLIYFQGNSAPDKSGLPSDRFSAERTGGSVSTLTIQRTQQEDSAVYLCASSLSGTSIRSTQYFGPGTRLTVL.

The V and J genes are TRBV10-3 and TRBJ2-7; 12 bases fit TRBD2. Germline CDR1 reads ENHRY; CDR2 reads SYGVKD. V was pared by 5 bases and J by 0 bases, with 2 bases of the junction left unmatched. This CDR3 spans 15 amino acids. The CDR3 loop reads CAISPTSGGSYEQYF. The CDR3, as DNA: TGTGCCATCAGTCCGACTAGCGGGGGCTCCTACGAGCAGTACTTC.

This clonotype was detected only a few times. The chain recombines TRBV7-8 with TRBJ2-7; D is possibly TRBD2 (6 bases). Germline assignment: CDR1 SGHVS and CDR2 FQNEAQ. This CDR3 comprises 15 residues. Deletions cut 1 base from V and 0 bases from J, with 10 bases between. Here the CDR3 DNA reads TGTGCCAGCAGCTTAGACGGGAGCATCTCCTACGAGCAGTACTTC. Its protein product is CASSLDGSISYEQYF. Complete variable domain (other parts from reference TRBV7-8 and TRBJ2-7): GAGVSQSPRYKVAKRGQDVALRCDPISGHVSLFWYQQALGQGPEFLTYFQNEAQLDKSGLPSDRFFAERPEGSVSTLKIQRTQQEDSAVYLCASSLDGSISYEQYFGPGTRLTVT.

This clonotype was counted between two and nine times. The V and J genes are TRBV4-2 and TRBJ2-5, with TRBD2 matching over 7 bases. The CDR3 sequence is 16 residues long. Germline V lookup: CDR1 LGHNA, CDR2 YNFKEQ. The J segment lost 0 bases and the V segment lost 4 bases, leaving 8 bases of the junction unmatched. This CDR3 reads CASSPGGAGNQETQYF. CDR3 bases: TGTGCCAGCAGCCCGGGGGGTGCAGGGAACCAAGAGACCCAGTACTTC.

This clonotype has more than one count but fewer than ten. The gene calls are TRBV7-8 and TRBJ2-5; tentative D call: TRBD1 (6 bases). V lost 1 base and J 4 bases, leaving 13 bases between the germline ends. Looked up from germline, CDR1 is SGHVS and CDR2 is FQNEAQ. This CDR3 is built from 15 residues. CDR3 loop: CASSLEGHTGETQYF. For the CDR3, the DNA is TGTGCCAGCAGCTTAGAGGGACACACGGGAGAGACCCAGTACTTC.

The table lists this clonotype with a few counts. The chain is built from TRBV7-8 and TRBJ2-3, with 7 bases fitting TRBD2. Losses at the gene ends were 1 base for V and 1 base for J; bases not matched to a gene: 11. The CDR3 sequence is 18 residues long. The germline CDR1 and CDR2 sequences are SGHVS and FQNEAQ. CDR3 bases: TGTGCCAGCAGCTTAGGCCCTCGACTAGCAGGCGGCACAGATACGCAGTATTTT. This codes for CASSLGPRLAGGTDTQYF.

J is TRBJ1-1 and V is TRBV4-3; unclear D gene. CDR3 length equals 14 residues. Trimming stripped 4 bases from V and 5 bases from J, with 14 bases between. Germline CDR1 reads LGHNA; CDR2 reads YSLEER. The CDR3 nucleotides read TGCGCCAGCAGCCTTAGCCCGGGATCGACTGAAGCTTTCTTT. Translated: CASSLSPGSTEAFF.

The V gene is TRBV29-1, the J gene TRBJ2-1, with 7 bases lining up with TRBD1. Trimming at V came to 4 bases and at J to 5 bases, leaving 8 bases not matched to a gene. Germline V gene data show CDR1 as SQVTM and CDR2 as ANQGSEA. The CDR3 sequence is 14 residues long. The CDR3 spells CSVVSGGYHNEQFF. DNA for the CDR3: TGCAGCGTTGTTTCAGGGGGTTATCACAATGAGCAGTTCTTC.

J is TRBJ1-1 and V is TRBV5-1, with D possibly matching TRBD1 (5 bases). V lost 0 bases and J 7 bases, leaving 7 bases between the germline ends. The germline gives CDR1 SGHRS, CDR2 YFSETQ. The CDR3 extends over 12 amino acids. The CDR3 protein is CASSLAGLEAFF. The CDR3 bases are TGCGCCAGCAGCTTGGCAGGGCTTGAAGCTTTCTTT.

V usage is TRBV29-1 and J usage is TRBJ1-1; TRBD1 aligns across 9 bases. This CDR3 has 14 amino acids. V was pared by 5 bases and J by 6 bases, with 10 bases of the junction left unmatched. Germline V gene data show CDR1 as SQVTM and CDR2 as ANQGSEA. The CDR3 sequence: CSVPFPQGAAEAFF. The CDR3 DNA sequence: TGCAGCGTTCCCTTTCCACAGGGGGCCGCTGAAGCTTTCTTT.

The gene calls are TRBV9 and TRBJ2-5, with 12 bases matching TRBD2. Germline CDR1 is SGDLS and CDR2 is YYNGEE. The CDR3 totals 17 residues. The V segment lost 3 bases and the J segment 5 bases; nucleotides outside the gene matches: 11. In DNA, the CDR3 is TGTGCCAGCAGCGGTCGACTAGCGGGAGAAGAGCGGGAGACCCAGTACTTC. It yields the protein CASSGRLAGEERETQYF.

The V gene is TRBV7-9, the J gene TRBJ2-1; D uncertain. The CDR3 is made up of 15 amino acids. Trimming removed 1 base at V and 0 bases at J, with 7 bases between. Germline assignment: CDR1 SEHNR and CDR2 FQNEAQ (reference sequence). The CDR3 protein is CASSLVASSYNEQFF. The CDR3 DNA sequence: TGTGCCAGCAGCTTAGTGGCGAGCTCCTACAATGAGCAGTTCTTC.

The rearrangement uses TRBV7-9 and TRBJ2-3; 13 bases fit TRBD2. The ends lost 5 bases at V and 3 bases at J; junction bases unmatched: 8. CDR3 length: 17 amino acids. Germline CDR1 and CDR2: SEHNR and FQNEAQ (reference sequence). The CDR3 protein is CASSPPGTSGVTDTQYF. Here the CDR3 DNA reads TGTGCCAGCAGCCCCCCCGGGACTAGCGGGGTAACAGATACGCAGTATTTT.

The table lists this clonotype with a few counts. V gene TRBV4-1 combines with J gene TRBJ2-7; D possibly corresponds to TRBD2 (6 bases). V gave up 4 bases and J gave up 2 bases, with 12 bases separating them. Germline-derived CDR1 and CDR2 are MGHRA and YSYEKL. The CDR3 length is 14 residues. Here the CDR3 reads CASSPTAGTYEQYF. The CDR3 DNA follows: TGCGCCAGCAGCCCTACGGCGGGGACCTACGAGCAGTACTTC.

This clonotype has just a few counts. The V gene is TRBV7-2, the J gene TRBJ2-3; no firm D call. Trimming took 3 bases from V and 6 from J, leaving 4 bases between them. Per the germline V gene, CDR1 is SGHTA and CDR2 is FQGNSA. This CDR3 is 11 amino acids long. The chain's CDR3 is CASSFSDTQYF. CDR3 coding DNA: TGTGCCAGCAGCTTTAGTGATACGCAGTATTTT.

This clonotype was recorded many times. The chain recombines TRBV6-1 with TRBJ2-3; the match to TRBD1 covers 9 bases. The V segment lost 4 bases and the J segment 4 bases; nucleotides outside the gene matches: 3. This CDR3 is 14 amino acids long. Germline CDR1 is MNHNS and CDR2 is SASEGT. CDR3 nucleotide sequence: TGTGCCAGCAGTGGGGGACAGGGCCCAGATACGCAGTATTTT. Residues: CASSGGQGPDTQYF.